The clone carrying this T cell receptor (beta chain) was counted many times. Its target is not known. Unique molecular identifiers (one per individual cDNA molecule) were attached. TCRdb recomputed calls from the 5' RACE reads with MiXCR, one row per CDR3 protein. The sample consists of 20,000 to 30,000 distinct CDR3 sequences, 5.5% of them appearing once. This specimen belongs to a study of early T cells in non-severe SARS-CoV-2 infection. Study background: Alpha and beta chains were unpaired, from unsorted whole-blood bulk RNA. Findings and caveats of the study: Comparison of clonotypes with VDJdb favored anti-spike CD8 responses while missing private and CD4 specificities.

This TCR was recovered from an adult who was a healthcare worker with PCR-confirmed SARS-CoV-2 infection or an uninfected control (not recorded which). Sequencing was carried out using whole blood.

The CDR3 is CSAATGVGSPLHF. CDR3 bases: TGCAGTGCTGCTACCGGGGTTGGCTCACCCCTCCACTTT. The chain combines TRBV20-1 with TRBJ1-6; D gene unclear. The CDR3 extends over 13 amino acids. V lost 5 bases, J lost 10 bases, and 15 bases lay in between. Looked up from germline, CDR1 is DFQATT and CDR2 is SNEGSKA (reference sequence).